A selection of T cell receptor beta chains follows, all from one sample in a study of blood T cell repertoires in COVID-19. Sequencing used immunoSEQ multiplex PCR; TCRdb keeps in-frame clones, though not all of them. The sample has a few hundred thousand clones; roughly 87% are singletons. Sequencing was performed on peripheral blood. These TCRs come from a man aged 50 to 59 with active or convalescent COVID-19. The CDR3 runs from the conserved cysteine through the conserved F or W. The D gene is left open where the match is weak. Some rows have no size entry. The others give once, few or many, or a class for an expanded clone.

j_call v_call d_call clone_size cdr3_nt cdr3_aa
TRBJ1-6 TRBV29-1 . . TGCAGTGCCAGGGCAGACCATAATTCACCCCTCCACTTT CSARADHNSPLHF
TRBJ1-3 TRBV28 TRBD1 . TGTGCCAGCAGGAGCGCCGGGACAGGAGTTGGAAGGACCATATATTTT CASRSAGTGVGRTIYF
TRBJ1-1 TRBV5-1 . . TGCGCCAGCAGCTTGATGGACAGGAACACTGAAGCTTTCTTT CASSLMDRNTEAFF
TRBJ1-2 TRBV6-6 . . TGTGCCAGCAGTTACAGTGCAGGGGCCTATGGCTACACCTTC CASSYSAGAYGYTF
TRBJ1-2 TRBV7-9 TRBD1 once TGTGCCAGCAGCTTAGCGTTGGACAGGGGCGACTATGGCTACACCTTC CASSLALDRGDYGYTF
TRBJ2-5 TRBV29-1 . . TGCAGCGTTGAAGAGGGGCTCACAGGGATCTCAGAGACCCAGTACTTC CSVEEGLTGISETQYF
TRBJ1-2 TRBV28 TRBD1 . TGTGCCAGCAGTCCTCCGGGACAGGGAGGCACCTATGGCTACACCTTC CASSPPGQGGTYGYTF
TRBJ2-7 TRBV30 TRBD2 . TGTGCCTGGTTCCCCGGTAGCGGGAGTGTCTACGAGCAGTACTTC CAWFPGSGSVYEQYF
TRBJ2-2 TRBV3-1/TRBV3-2 TRBD1 . TGTGCCAGCAAAACAGGGGTAAACACCGGGGAGCTGTTTTTT CASKTGVNTGELFF
TRBJ2-6 TRBV4-2 . . TGTGCCAGCAGCCAAGATCCATCTGGGGCCAACGTCCTGACTTTC CASSQDPSGANVLTF
TRBJ1-6 TRBV27 TRBD1 . TGTGCCAGCAGTTTAGGTGGGGGACAGAGGGATTCACCCCTCCACTTT CASSLGGGQRDSPLHF
TRBJ1-4 TRBV5-4 . once TGTGCCAGCAGCTTGACTGCTGGGGGCGATGAAAAACTGTTTTTT CASSLTAGGDEKLFF
TRBJ2-1 TRBV9 . . TGTGCCAGCAGCCCCCAGGACTCCCACAATGAGCAGTTCTTC CASSPQDSHNEQFF
TRBJ1-4 TRBV5-1 TRBD1 once TGCGCCAGCAGCTCGGGACAGGCTAATGAAAAACTGTTTTTT CASSSGQANEKLFF
TRBJ1-4 TRBV9 . . TGTGCCAGCAGCGCTCACCGGGTCCTTAATGAAAAACTGTTTTTT CASSAHRVLNEKLFF
TRBJ2-2 TRBV5-1 . once TGCGCCAGCAGCTTGTCGGAGCAAGAGGGGGAGCTGTTTTTT CASSLSEQEGELFF
TRBJ1-2 TRBV28 TRBD1 . TGTGCCAGCAGTTTACCGGGACAGGGGGCGAACTATGGCTACACCTTC CASSLPGQGANYGYTF